The source of this T cell receptor (beta chain) is a study of T-cell reconstitution after alpha-beta-depleted transplantation in children. Study-level findings and limits: Expanded graft clones numbering several hundred reportedly gave rise to alpha-beta T cells about two months after transplant. Newly generated T cells supplied most T-cell counts and diversity one year post-transplant. The origin of high day-60 TCRbeta diversity in some patients lay in surviving recipient T cells and thymic progenitors.

On this clonotype itself: Its antigen is unidentified.

Germline CDR1 and CDR2: LGHDT and YNNKEL (reference sequence). This CDR3 has 16 amino acids. Trimming at V came to 4 bases and at J to 1 base, leaving 5 bases not matched to a gene. Unique molecular identifiers were used to barcode this TCRbeta library. From the PCR reads, TCRdb called clonotypes with MiXCR, one entry per CDR3 protein. The sample lists approximately 50,000 distinct CDR3 sequences, 50% to 55% occurring once. This sequence joins TRBV3-1 and TRBJ2-2, with 8 bases identical to TRBD2. This sequence was found in a boy in the first two years of life with SCID, due to receive a stem cell transplant. The specimen comprised peripheral blood, sampled before TCRalphabeta/CD19-depleted stem cell transplant. For the CDR3, the DNA is TGTGCCAGCAGCCGGGGACTAGGAGGGAACACCGGGGAGCTGTTTTTT. This translates into CASSRGLGGNTGELFF.